The entry that follows covers one T cell receptor beta chain sequence. The junction had 4 bases not matched to a gene; V was cut back by 5 bases and J by 0 bases. The germline V gene encodes CDR1 MDHEN and CDR2 SYDVKM. The CDR3 totals 15 residues. These data originate in a study of blood T cell repertoires in COVID-19. Original handling: For nucleated cells, counts were estimated from reference gene primer amplification. Clones were sequenced by immunoSEQ multiplex PCR, and TCRdb holds only the in-frame ones, with some missing. V, J and clone size are taken as reported in that table, and D and trimming were inferred from the DNA itself. The sample consists of a few hundred thousand clones, 70% to 90% of them appearing once.

The clonotype comes from a man aged 55 to 70 with acute or convalescent COVID-19. The J gene is TRBJ2-1, the V gene TRBV28; 7 nucleotides agree with TRBD1. Sequenced: peripheral blood. CDR3 bases: TGTGCCAGCAGTCTGACAGGGACCTCCTACAATGAGCAGTTCTTC. It specifies CASSLTGTSYNEQFF.